The 2 T cell receptor beta chains in this list originate from one sample, sequenced in a study of blood T cells in healthy people across ages. Together with a sample-barcoded 5' primer, a J-beta primer mix was included in a second PCR lasting about 7 to 11 cycles. In TCRdb, the 5' RACE reads were re-called with MiXCR into one record per CDR3 protein. In the table there are under 800,000 distinct CDR3 sequences, approximately 39% of which are singletons. The sequencing sample was made of blood. The receptors come from an older woman in good health.

This clonotype was observed a handful of times. The V call is TRBV7-2, the J call TRBJ2-1; 8 bases agree with TRBD2. CDR1 is SGHTA and CDR2 is FQGNSA in the germline V gene. CDR3 length equals 17 residues. The trim removed 5 bases at V and 0 bases at J, leaving 9 bases unmatched. In DNA form, the CDR3 reads TGTGCCAGCAGCCCCTTGACTAGCGTAAGCTCCTACAATGAGCAGTTCTTC. Its translation is CASSPLTSVSSYNEQFF.

This chain's CDR3 is CASSVDRDNSPLHF. CDR3 DNA: TGTGCCAGCAGCGTCGACAGGGATAATTCACCCCTCCACTTT. The chain is built from TRBV2 and TRBJ1-6; 7 positions match TRBD1. Germline V gene data show CDR1 as SNHLY and CDR2 as FYNNEI. The CDR3 contains 14 residues. V lost 6 bases to trimming and J lost 5 bases; unmatched junction nucleotides: 4.